This T cell receptor beta chain emerged from a study of blood T cell repertoires in COVID-19. Clones were read by immunoSEQ multiplex PCR, and TCRdb kept only the in-frame ones, dropping some. The repertoire holds about 120,000 clones, with 88% as singletons. The length of the CDR3 is 17 residues. Germline V lookup: CDR1 MDHEN, CDR2 SYDVKM. V dropped 5 bases and J dropped 4 bases, with 22 bases sitting between them. This TCR came from a woman aged 50 to 60 with active or convalescent COVID-19. The chain combines TRBV28 with TRBJ2-3, with D perhaps TRBD1 (7 bases). The specimen sequenced was peripheral blood. This CDR3 is CASSRGTDRVFSDTQYF. CDR3 nucleotide sequence: TGTGCCAGCAGTCGGGGGACCGACAGGGTATTCTCAGATACGCAGTATTTT.